A single sample gave rise to the 10 T cell receptor beta chains below, sequenced in a study of shared clonotypes between healthy human individuals. Data came from immunoSEQ multiplex PCR; TCRdb stores just in-frame clones and leaves some out. The table has about 2.4 million clones, more than 85% seen once; the top ten hold about 0.39%. Sequenced: naive CD4+ T cells from PBMCs. Subset specified: CD45RA+ positively selected. These receptors originate from a man in his late teens or twenties in good health. Some clones in this sample may be carry-over from other donors' samples.

On this clone itself: Other DNA sequences in this sample translate to the same CDR3. The gene calls are TRBV5-1 and TRBJ2-5, with 8 positions matching TRBD2. V shed 7 bases and J 5 bases; nucleotides not matched to a gene: 10. The CDR3 loop spans 14 amino acids. Per germline, CDR1 SGHRS and CDR2 YFSETQ. CDR3 region: CASSPGGAGETQYF. CDR3 in DNA: TGCGCCAGCTCCCCGGGGGGGGCAGGGGAGACCCAGTACTTC.

V gene TRBV5-1 combines with J gene TRBJ2-1; TRBD2 matches at 13 bases. CDR3 length: 15 residues. Trimming at V came to 0 bases and at J to 11 bases, leaving 5 bases not matched to a gene. Germline assignment: CDR1 SGHRS and CDR2 YFSETQ. This CDR3 reads CASSLGGTSGTKQFF. The CDR3 bases are TGCGCCAGCAGCTTGGGGGGGACTAGCGGGACCAAGCAGTTCTTC. The full variable domain, its missing parts supplied by reference TRBV5-1 and TRBJ2-1, is KAGVTQTPRYLIKTRGQQVTLSCSPISGHRSVSWYQQTPGQGLQFLFEYFSETQRNKGNFPGRFSGRQFSNSRSEMNVSTLELGDSALYLCASSLGGTSGTKQFFGPGTRLTVL.

The chain joins TRBV28 to TRBJ2-5; 11 positions match TRBD2. Gene TRBJ2-7 matches the end of the DNA better, so the J call may be wrong. Germline V gene sequence: CDR1 MDHEN, CDR2 SYDVKM. This CDR3 is 15 amino acids long. Here the CDR3 reads CASSRLAGGGYEQYF. The CDR3 nucleotides read TGTGCCAGCAGTCGCCTAGCGGGAGGTGGTTACGAGCAGTACTTC.

The rearrangement uses TRBV29-1 and TRBJ2-6; TRBD1 agrees at 8 bases. This CDR3 has 16 amino acids. Unmatched junction bases numbered 5, after V lost 4 bases and J lost 0 bases. Germline V lookup: CDR1 SQVTM, CDR2 ANQGSEA. The CDR3 region is CSVASRGLSGANVLTF. The CDR3 region has the DNA TGCAGCGTTGCTTCCAGGGGGCTCTCTGGGGCCAACGTCCTGACTTTC.

The chain recombines TRBV6-6 with TRBJ1-1; D is ambiguous. Trimming removed 4 bases at V and 0 bases at J, with 12 bases between. CDR3 length: 15 amino acids. CDR1 is MNHNY and CDR2 is SVGAGI in the germline V gene (reference sequence). The CDR3 spells CASSFHQPMNTEAFF. CDR3 bases: TGTGCCAGCAGTTTCCACCAGCCTATGAACACTGAAGCTTTCTTT.

Written as DNA, the CDR3 is TGTGCCAGCAGCGTAGATGGACCGGGACTCCAAGAGACCCAGTACTTC. This translates into CASSVDGPGLQETQYF. V and J are TRBV9 and TRBJ2-5; D is possibly TRBD2 (6 bases). Germline CDR1 SGDLS, CDR2 YYNGEE. This CDR3 has 16 amino acids. V lost 0 bases to trimming and J lost 1 base, with 13 bases between them.

Note on this clone: Other nucleotide sequences in the sample specify the same CDR3. The chain links TRBV5-1 to TRBJ2-7; 8 bases are a match to TRBD1. V lost 5 bases to trimming and J lost 4 bases; unmatched junction nucleotides: 8. CDR1 SGHRS and CDR2 YFSETQ come from the germline V gene. CDR3 length: 14 amino acids. This CDR3 reads CASSPGTGDYEQYF. The CDR3 nucleotides read TGCGCCAGCAGTCCCGGGACAGGTGATTACGAGCAGTACTTC. The variable domain in full, with the rest retrieved from reference TRBV5-1 and TRBJ2-7, is KAGVTQTPRYLIKTRGQQVTLSCSPISGHRSVSWYQQTPGQGLQFLFEYFSETQRNKGNFPGRFSGRQFSNSRSEMNVSTLELGDSALYLCASSPGTGDYEQYFGPGTRLTVT.

This clone appeared once. The chain carries TRBV4-1 and TRBJ2-7, with 7 nucleotides matching TRBD2. Germline V gives CDR1 MGHRA, CDR2 YSYEKL. The V segment lost 4 bases and the J segment 5 bases; nucleotides outside the gene matches: 8. The CDR3 has 14 residues. DNA for the CDR3: TGCGCCAGCAGCCTCTCTGGCGGGAGCAACGAGCAGTACTTC. It yields the protein CASSLSGGSNEQYF.

V and J are TRBV5-4 and TRBJ2-7, with 8 positions matching TRBD2. The CDR3 has 17 amino acids. The germline V gene has CDR1 SGHNT and CDR2 YYREEE (reference sequence). The junction had 16 bases not matched to a gene; V was cut back by 4 bases and J by 4 bases. The DNA of the CDR3 is TGTGCCAGCAGCAGGCGGAGGGGCGGGAGGATTTCGTACGAGCAGTACTTC. Protein product: CASSRRRGGRISYEQYF.

The chain employs TRBV19 and TRBJ2-3; D is possibly TRBD2 (6 bases). Per the germline V gene, CDR1 is LNHDA and CDR2 is SQIVND (reference sequence). The V end lost 6 bases, the J end lost 8 bases, and 15 bases lay between the germline ends. The CDR3 contains 13 residues. The CDR3 DNA reads as TGTGCCAGTAGGAGACTCCTCGGGGGTACGCAGTATTTT. This translates into CASRRLLGGTQYF.